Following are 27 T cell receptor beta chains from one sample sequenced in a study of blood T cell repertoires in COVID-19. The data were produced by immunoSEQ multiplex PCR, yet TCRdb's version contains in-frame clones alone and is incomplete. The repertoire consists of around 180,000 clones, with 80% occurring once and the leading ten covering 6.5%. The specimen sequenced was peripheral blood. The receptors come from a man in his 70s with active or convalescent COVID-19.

The CDR3 bases are TGTGCCAGCAGCGCCTTAGCGGGAGGAAAAGCAGATACGCAGTATTTT. It encodes CASSALAGGKADTQYF. This sequence joins TRBV9 and TRBJ2-3; TRBD2 agrees at 10 bases. Trimming removed 3 bases from V and 4 bases from J; junction bases left unmatched: 8. This CDR3 has 16 amino acids. The germline CDR1 and CDR2 sequences are SGDLS and YYNGEE.

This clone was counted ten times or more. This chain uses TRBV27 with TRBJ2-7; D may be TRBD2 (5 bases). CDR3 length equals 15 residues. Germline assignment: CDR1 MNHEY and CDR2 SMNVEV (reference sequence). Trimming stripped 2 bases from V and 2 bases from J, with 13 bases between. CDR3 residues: CASSLGSGRTYEQYF. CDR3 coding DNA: TGTGCCAGCAGTTTAGGCAGCGGACGGACCTACGAGCAGTACTTC.

The CDR3 DNA sequence: TGTGCCAGCAGCTTGCGGCAGGCCTCATTCTATGGCTACACCTTC. It is translated as CASSLRQASFYGYTF. V and J are TRBV5-4 and TRBJ1-2; D not resolved. Trimming took off 1 base at V and 4 bases at J, with 14 bases between the two ends. Per the germline V gene, CDR1 is SGHNT and CDR2 is YYREEE (reference sequence). This CDR3 comprises 15 residues. The full variable domain, in which reference TRBV5-4 and TRBJ1-2 provide the parts outside the CDR3, is ETGVTQSPTHLIKTRGQQVTLRCSSQSGHNTVSWYQQALGQGPQFIFQYYREEENGRGNFPPRFSGLQFPNYSSELNVNALELDDSALYLCASSLRQASFYGYTFGSGTRLTVV.

The CDR3 is CASSQPVGTGGQYF. CDR3 nucleotide sequence: TGTGCCAGCAGTCAGCCCGTAGGGACAGGGGGGCAGTACTTC. The gene calls are TRBV7-2 and TRBJ2-5, with 11 positions matching TRBD1. With V trimmed by 6 bases and J by 11 bases, 11 bases remained unmatched. Germline loops: CDR1 SGHTA, CDR2 FQGNSA. This CDR3 has 14 residues.

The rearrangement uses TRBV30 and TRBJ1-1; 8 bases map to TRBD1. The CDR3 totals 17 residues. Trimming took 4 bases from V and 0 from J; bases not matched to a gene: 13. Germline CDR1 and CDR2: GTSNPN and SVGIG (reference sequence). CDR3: CAWNAPQGAGVNTEAFF. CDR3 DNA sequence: TGTGCCTGGAACGCACCTCAGGGGGCCGGGGTGAACACTGAAGCTTTCTTT.

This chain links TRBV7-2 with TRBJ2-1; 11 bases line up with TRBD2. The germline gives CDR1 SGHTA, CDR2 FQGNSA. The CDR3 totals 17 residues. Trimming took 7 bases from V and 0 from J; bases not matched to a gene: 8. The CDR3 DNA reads TGTGCCAGCACACCTTTAGCGGGGGGGAGCTCCTACAATGAGCAGTTCTTC. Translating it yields CASTPLAGGSSYNEQFF.

The CDR3 loop is CASRTGTNTDTQYF. CDR3 in DNA: TGTGCCAGTAGGACGGGGACTAACACAGATACGCAGTATTTT. V usage is TRBV19 and J usage is TRBJ2-3; 7 bases match TRBD2. The V gene's germline CDR1 is LNHDA and CDR2 SQIVND (reference sequence). The V segment lost 6 bases and the J segment 2 bases; nucleotides outside the gene matches: 5. The CDR3 extends over 14 amino acids. Full variable domain (rest looked up from reference TRBV19 and TRBJ2-3): DGGITQSPKYLFRKEGQNVTLSCEQNLNHDAMYWYRQDPGQGLRLIYYSQIVNDFQKGDIAEGYSVSREKKESFPLTVTSAQKNPTAFYLCASRTGTNTDTQYFGPGTRLTVL.

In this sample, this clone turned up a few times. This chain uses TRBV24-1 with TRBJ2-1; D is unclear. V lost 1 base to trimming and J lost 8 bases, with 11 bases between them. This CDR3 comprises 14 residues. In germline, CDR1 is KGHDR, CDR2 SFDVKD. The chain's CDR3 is CATSDFRQPHEQFF. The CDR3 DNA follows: TGTGCCACCAGTGATTTCAGGCAGCCCCATGAGCAGTTCTTC.

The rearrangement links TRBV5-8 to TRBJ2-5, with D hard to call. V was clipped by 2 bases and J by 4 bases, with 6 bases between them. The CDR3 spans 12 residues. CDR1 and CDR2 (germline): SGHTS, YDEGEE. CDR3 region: CASSFTGETQYF. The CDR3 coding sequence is TGTGCCAGCAGCTTCACGGGAGAGACCCAGTACTTC.

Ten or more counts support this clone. This chain's CDR3 is CASSPWTSGQDEQYF. The CDR3 coding sequence is TGTGCCAGCAGTCCTTGGACTAGCGGGCAGGACGAGCAGTACTTC. The chain combines TRBV2 with TRBJ2-7; 11 bases are shared with TRBD2. The length of the CDR3 is 15 residues. Germline values: CDR1 SNHLY, CDR2 FYNNEI. Trimming cost V 5 bases and J 5 bases; bases outside gene matches: 8. Variable domain in full (rest from reference TRBV2 and TRBJ2-7): EPEVTQTPSHQVTQMGQEVILRCVPISNHLYFYWYRQILGQKVEFLVSFYNNEISEKSEIFDDQFSVERPDGSNFTLKIRSTKLEDSAMYFCASSPWTSGQDEQYFGPGTRLTVT.

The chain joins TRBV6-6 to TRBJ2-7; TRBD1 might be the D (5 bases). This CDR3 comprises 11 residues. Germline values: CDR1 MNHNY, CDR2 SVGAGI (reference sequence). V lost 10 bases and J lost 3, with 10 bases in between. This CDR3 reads CATQGGYEQYF. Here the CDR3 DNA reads TGTGCCACCCAGGGTGGCTACGAGCAGTACTTC.

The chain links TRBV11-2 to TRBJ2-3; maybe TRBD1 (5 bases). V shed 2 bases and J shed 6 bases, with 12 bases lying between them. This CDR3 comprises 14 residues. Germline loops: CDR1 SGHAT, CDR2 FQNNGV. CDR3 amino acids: CASSLRGPPDTQYF. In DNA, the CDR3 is TGTGCCAGCAGCTTAAGGGGCCCTCCGGATACGCAGTATTTT.

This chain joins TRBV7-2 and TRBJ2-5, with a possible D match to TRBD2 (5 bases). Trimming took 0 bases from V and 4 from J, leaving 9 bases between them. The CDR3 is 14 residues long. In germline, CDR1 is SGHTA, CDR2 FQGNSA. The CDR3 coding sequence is TGTGCCAGCAGCTTAGCTAGCGCCCGAGAGACCCAGTACTTC. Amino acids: CASSLASARETQYF.

The CDR3 sequence is CSVEPGYTEAFF. The CDR3 DNA is TGCAGCGTTGAACCGGGATACACTGAAGCTTTCTTT. This chain connects TRBV29-1 to TRBJ1-1; no definite D call. With 2 bases removed from V and 3 bases from J, the gap between germline ends came to 7 bases. The germline V gene encodes CDR1 SQVTM and CDR2 ANQGSEA. The CDR3 covers 12 residues.

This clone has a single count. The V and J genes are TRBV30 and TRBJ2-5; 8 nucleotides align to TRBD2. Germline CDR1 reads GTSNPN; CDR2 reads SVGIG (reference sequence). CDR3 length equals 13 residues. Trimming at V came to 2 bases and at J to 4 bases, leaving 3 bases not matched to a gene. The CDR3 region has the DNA TGTGCCTGGAGTTACGGGGGGGGAGAGACCCAGTACTTC. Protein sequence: CAWSYGGGETQYF.

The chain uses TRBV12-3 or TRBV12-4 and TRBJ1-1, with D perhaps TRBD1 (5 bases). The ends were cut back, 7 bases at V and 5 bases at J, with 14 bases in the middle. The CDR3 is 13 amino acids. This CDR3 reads CASTYAGGTEAFF. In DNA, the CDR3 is TGTGCCAGCACTTACGCGGGGGGAACTGAAGCTTTCTTT.

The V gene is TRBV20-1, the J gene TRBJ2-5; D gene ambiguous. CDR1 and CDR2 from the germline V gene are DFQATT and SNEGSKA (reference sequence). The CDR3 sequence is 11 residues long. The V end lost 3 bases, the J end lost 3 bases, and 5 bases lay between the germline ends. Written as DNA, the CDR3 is TGCAGTGCTAGGCTAAAAGAGACCCAGTACTTC. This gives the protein CSARLKETQYF.

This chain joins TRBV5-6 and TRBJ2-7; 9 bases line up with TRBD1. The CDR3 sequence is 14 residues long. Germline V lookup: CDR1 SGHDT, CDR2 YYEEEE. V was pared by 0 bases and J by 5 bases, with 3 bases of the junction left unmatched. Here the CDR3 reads CASSLGDRVHEQYF. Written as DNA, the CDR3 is TGTGCCAGCAGCTTGGGGGACAGGGTCCACGAGCAGTACTTC. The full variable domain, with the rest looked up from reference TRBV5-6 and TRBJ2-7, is DAGVTQSPTHLIKTRGQQVTLRCSPKSGHDTVSWYQQALGQGPQFIFQYYEEEERQRGNFPDRFSGHQFPNYSSELNVNALLLGDSALYLCASSLGDRVHEQYFGPGTRLTVT.

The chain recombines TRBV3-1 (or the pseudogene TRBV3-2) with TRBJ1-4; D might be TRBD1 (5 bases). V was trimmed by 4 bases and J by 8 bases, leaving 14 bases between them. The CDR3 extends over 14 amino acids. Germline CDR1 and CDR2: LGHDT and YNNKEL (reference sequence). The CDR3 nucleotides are TGTGCCAGCAGCCCTCAGGGTAGAGAAGAAAAACTGTTTTTT. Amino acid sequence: CASSPQGREEKLFF.

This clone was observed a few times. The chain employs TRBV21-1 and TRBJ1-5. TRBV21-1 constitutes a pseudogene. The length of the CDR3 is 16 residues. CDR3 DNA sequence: TGTGCCAGCAGGGGGGGAGGCAGGTCGCGAAATCAGCCCCAGCATTTT. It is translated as CASRGGGRSRNQPQHF.

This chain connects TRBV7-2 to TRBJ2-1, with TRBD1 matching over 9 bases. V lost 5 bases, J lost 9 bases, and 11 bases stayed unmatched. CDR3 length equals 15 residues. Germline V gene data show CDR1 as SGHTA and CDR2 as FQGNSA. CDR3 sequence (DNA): TGTGCCAGCAGCCCTCCCGGGACAGGGCTGGGTGAGCAGTTCTTC. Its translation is CASSPPGTGLGEQFF.

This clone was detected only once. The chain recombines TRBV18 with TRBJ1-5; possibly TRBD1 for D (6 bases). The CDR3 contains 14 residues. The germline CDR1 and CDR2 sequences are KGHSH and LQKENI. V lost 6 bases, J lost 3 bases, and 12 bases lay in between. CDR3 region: CASSPDRFNQPQHF. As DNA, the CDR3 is TGTGCCAGCTCCCCCGACAGGTTCAATCAGCCCCAGCATTTT.

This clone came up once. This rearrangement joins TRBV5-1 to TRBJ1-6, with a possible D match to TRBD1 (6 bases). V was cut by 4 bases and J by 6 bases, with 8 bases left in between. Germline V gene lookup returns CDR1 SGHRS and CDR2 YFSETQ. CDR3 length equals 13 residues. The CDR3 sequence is CASSADSNSPLHF. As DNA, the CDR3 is TGCGCCAGCAGCGCGGACAGTAATTCACCCCTCCACTTT.

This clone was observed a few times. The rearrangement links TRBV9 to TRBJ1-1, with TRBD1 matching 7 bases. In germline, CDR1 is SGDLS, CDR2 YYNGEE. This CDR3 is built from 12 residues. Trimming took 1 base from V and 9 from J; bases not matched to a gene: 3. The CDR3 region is CASSVRDSKAFF. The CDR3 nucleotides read TGTGCCAGCAGCGTAAGGGACAGTAAAGCTTTCTTT.

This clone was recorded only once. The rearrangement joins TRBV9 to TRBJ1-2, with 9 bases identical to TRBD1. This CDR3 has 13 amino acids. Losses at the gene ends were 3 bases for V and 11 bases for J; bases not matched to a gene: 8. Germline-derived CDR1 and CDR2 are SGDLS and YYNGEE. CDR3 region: CASSAGTGMGYTF. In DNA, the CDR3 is TGTGCCAGCAGCGCCGGGACAGGGATGGGGTACACCTTC.

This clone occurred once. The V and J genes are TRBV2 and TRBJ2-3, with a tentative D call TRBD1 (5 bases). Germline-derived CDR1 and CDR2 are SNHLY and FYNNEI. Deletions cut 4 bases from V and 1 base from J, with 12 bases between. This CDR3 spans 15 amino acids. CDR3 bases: TGTGCCAGCAGTGTTGCCAGGGCGGGCACAGATACGCAGTATTTT. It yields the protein CASSVARAGTDTQYF.

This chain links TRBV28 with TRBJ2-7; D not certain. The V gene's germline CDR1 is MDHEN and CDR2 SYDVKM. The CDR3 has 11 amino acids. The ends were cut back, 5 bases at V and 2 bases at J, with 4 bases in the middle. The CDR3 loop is CASSVTYEQYF. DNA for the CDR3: TGTGCCAGCAGTGTAACCTACGAGCAGTACTTC.